Reported below is one T cell receptor beta chain. Original handling: The assay estimated nucleated cells by amplifying reference gene primers. Clones were sequenced by immunoSEQ multiplex PCR, and TCRdb holds only the in-frame ones, with some missing. Clone size and V and J calls were adopted from that table, with D and trimming inferred from the DNA. The data show 30,000 to 35,000 clones, less than 85% seen once. The source of the sample is a study of blood T cell repertoires in COVID-19. In the study overall: Researchers got acute and convalescent COVID-19 samples from the United States, Italy and Spain. From T cells, B-cell-depleted T cells, or PBMCs came the material, which was cDNA or gDNA.

CDR3 length: 14 residues. Germline V gives CDR1 SGHTA, CDR2 FQGNSA. V shed 4 bases and J 4 bases; nucleotides not matched to a gene: 5. Sequencing input: peripheral blood. The chain combines TRBV7-2 with TRBJ2-3; TRBD1 matches 7 bases. The TCR comes from a human donor with acute or convalescent COVID-19. The donor label of this sample is uncertain. The CDR3 protein is CASSSSGGSDTQYF. In DNA, the CDR3 is TGTGCCAGCAGCTCCTCAGGGGGTTCAGATACGCAGTATTTT.